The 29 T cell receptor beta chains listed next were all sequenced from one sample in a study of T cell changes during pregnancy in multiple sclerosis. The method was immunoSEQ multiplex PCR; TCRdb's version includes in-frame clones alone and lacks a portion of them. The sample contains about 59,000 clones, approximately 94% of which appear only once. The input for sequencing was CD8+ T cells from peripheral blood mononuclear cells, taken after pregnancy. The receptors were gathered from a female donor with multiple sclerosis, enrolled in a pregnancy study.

CDR3 DNA sequence: TGTGCCAGCAGGGGGCCGGAAAACATTCAGTACTTC. Amino acids: CASRGPENIQYF. V gene TRBV28 combines with J gene TRBJ2-4; a weak D match, TRBD1 (5 bases). With 6 bases removed from V and 5 bases from J, the gap between germline ends came to 8 bases. This CDR3 is 12 amino acids long. The germline V gene has CDR1 MDHEN and CDR2 SYDVKM.

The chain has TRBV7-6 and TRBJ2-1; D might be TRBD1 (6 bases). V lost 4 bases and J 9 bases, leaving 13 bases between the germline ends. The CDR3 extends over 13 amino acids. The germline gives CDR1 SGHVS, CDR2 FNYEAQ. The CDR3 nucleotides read TGTGCCAGCAGCTGGACAGTTTCGGGTGAGCAGTTCTTC. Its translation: CASSWTVSGEQFF. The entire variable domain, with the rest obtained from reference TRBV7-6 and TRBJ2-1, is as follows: GAGVSQSPRYKVTKRGQDVALRCDPISGHVSLYWYRQALGQGPEFLTYFNYEAQQDKSGLPNDRFSAERPEGSISTLTIQRTEQRDSAMYRCASSWTVSGEQFFGPGTRLTVL.

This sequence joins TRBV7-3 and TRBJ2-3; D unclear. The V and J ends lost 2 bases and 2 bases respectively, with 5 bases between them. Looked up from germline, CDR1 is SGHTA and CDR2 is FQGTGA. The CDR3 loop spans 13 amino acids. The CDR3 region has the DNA TGTGCCAGCAGCTTATTATCCACAGATACGCAGTATTTT. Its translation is CASSLLSTDTQYF.

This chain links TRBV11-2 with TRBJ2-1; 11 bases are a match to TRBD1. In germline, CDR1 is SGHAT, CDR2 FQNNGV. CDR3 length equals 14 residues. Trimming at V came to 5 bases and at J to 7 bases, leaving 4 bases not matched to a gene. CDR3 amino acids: CASSEDRGLNEQFF. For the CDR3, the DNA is TGTGCCAGCAGCGAGGACAGGGGGCTTAATGAGCAGTTCTTC.

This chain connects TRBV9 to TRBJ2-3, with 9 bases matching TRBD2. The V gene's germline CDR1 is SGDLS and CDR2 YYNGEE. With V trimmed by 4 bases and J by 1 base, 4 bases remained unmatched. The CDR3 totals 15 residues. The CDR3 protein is CASSLRTSGTDTQYF. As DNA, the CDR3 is TGTGCCAGCAGCCTACGGACTAGCGGCACAGATACGCAGTATTTT.

CDR3 in amino acids: CATSRGGNQPQHF. DNA of the CDR3: TGTGCCACCAGCAGGGGGGGTAATCAGCCCCAGCATTTT. The J gene is TRBJ1-5, the V gene TRBV15, with TRBD1 as a possible D gene (5 bases). The CDR3 covers 13 residues. Trimming stripped 3 bases from V and 4 bases from J, with 7 bases between. Germline V gives CDR1 LNHNV, CDR2 YYDKDF (reference sequence).

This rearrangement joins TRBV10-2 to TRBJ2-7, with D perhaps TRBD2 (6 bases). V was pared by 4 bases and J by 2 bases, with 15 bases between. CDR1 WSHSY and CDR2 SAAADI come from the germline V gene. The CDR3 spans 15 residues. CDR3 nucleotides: TGCGCCAGCAGTGGGGGGGTACCTACCGCCTACGAGCAGTACTTC. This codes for CASSGGVPTAYEQYF.

The CDR3 bases are TGTGCCAGCAGCACACTAGCGGGGCTGTGGGACGAGCAGTACTTC. Residues: CASSTLAGLWDEQYF. The J gene is TRBJ2-7, the V gene TRBV7-6; 10 nucleotides line up with TRBD2. J gave up 5 bases and V 5 bases, and 9 bases lay outside the gene matches. Germline V gene sequence: CDR1 SGHVS, CDR2 FNYEAQ. This CDR3 spans 15 amino acids.

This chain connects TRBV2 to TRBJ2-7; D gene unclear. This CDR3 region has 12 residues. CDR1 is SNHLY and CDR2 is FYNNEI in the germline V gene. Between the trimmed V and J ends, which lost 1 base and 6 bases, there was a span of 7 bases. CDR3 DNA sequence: TGTGCCAGCAGTGAAGTCCCAGGCGAGCAGTACTTC. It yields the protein CASSEVPGEQYF.

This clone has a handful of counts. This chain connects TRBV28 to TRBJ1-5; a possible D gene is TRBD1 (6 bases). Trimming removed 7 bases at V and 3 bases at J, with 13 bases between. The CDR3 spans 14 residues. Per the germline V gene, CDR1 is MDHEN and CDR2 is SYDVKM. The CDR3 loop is CASITGLINQPQHF. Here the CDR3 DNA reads TGTGCCAGCATTACAGGGTTAATCAATCAGCCCCAGCATTTT. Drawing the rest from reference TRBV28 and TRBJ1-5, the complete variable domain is DVKVTQSSRYLVKRTGEKVFLECVQDMDHENMFWYRQDPGLGLRLIYFSYDVKMKEKGDIPEGYSVSREKKERFSLILESASTNQTSMYLCASITGLINQPQHFGDGTRLSIL.

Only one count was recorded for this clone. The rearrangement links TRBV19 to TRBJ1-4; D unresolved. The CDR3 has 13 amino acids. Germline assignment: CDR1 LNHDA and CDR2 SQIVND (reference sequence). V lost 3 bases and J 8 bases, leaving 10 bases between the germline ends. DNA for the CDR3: TGTGCCAGTAGTATCCGCGTATTAGAAAAACTGTTTTTT. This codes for CASSIRVLEKLFF.

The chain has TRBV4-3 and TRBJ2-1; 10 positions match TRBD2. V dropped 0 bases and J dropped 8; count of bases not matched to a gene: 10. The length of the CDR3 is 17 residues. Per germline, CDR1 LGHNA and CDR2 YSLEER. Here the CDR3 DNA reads TGCGCCAGCAGCCAAGATATAGGGCTAGCGGGAGCCTATGAGCAGTTCTTC. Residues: CASSQDIGLAGAYEQFF.

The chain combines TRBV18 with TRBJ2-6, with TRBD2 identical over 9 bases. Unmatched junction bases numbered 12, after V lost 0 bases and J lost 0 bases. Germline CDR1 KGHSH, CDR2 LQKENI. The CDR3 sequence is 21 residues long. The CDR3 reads CASSPPGLAGVGISGANVLTF. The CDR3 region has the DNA TGTGCCAGCTCACCACCGGGATTAGCGGGAGTTGGTATCTCTGGGGCCAACGTCCTGACTTTC.

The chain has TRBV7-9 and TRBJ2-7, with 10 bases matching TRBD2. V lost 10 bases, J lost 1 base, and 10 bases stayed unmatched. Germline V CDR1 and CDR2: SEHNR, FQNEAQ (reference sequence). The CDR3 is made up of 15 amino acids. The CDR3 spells CATSPSGRGSYEQYF. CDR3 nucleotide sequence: TGTGCCACTTCTCCTAGCGGGAGAGGTTCCTACGAGCAGTACTTC.

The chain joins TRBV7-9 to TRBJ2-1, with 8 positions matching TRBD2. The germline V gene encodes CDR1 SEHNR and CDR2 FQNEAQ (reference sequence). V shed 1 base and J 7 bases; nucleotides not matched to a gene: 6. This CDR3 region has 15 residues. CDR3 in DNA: TGTGCCAGCAGCTTAGGCGCGAGCGGGAGTAATGAGCAGTTCTTC. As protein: CASSLGASGSNEQFF.

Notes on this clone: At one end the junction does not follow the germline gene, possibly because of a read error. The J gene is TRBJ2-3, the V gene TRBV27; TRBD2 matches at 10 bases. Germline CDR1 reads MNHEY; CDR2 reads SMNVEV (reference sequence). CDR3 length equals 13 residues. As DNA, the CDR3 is TGTGCCAGCCAACCTTTAGGGCTAGCGGGGGTACTATTT. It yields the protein CASQPLGLAGVLF.

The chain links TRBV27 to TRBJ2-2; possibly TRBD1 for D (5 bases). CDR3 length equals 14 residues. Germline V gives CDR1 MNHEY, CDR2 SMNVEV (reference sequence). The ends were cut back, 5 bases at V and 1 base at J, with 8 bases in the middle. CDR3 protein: CASSNTGNTGELFF. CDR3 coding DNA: TGTGCCAGCAGTAACACAGGGAACACCGGGGAGCTGTTTTTT.

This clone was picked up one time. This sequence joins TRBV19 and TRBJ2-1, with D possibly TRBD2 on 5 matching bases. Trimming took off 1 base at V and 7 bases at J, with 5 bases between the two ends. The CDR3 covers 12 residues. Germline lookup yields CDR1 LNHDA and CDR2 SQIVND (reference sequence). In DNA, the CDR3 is TGTGCCAGTAGTATAGCGGGAAATGAGCAGTTCTTC. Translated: CASSIAGNEQFF. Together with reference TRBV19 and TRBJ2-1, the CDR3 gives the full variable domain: DGGITQSPKYLFRKEGQNVTLSCEQNLNHDAMYWYRQDPGQGLRLIYYSQIVNDFQKGDIAEGYSVSREKKESFPLTVTSAQKNPTAFYLCASSIAGNEQFFGPGTRLTVL.

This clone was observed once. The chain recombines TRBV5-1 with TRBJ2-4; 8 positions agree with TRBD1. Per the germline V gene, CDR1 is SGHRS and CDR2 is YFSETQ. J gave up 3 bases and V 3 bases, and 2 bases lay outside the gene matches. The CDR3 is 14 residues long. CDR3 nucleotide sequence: TGCGCCAGCAGCTCGGGACAGGACAAAAACATTCAGTACTTC. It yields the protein CASSSGQDKNIQYF.

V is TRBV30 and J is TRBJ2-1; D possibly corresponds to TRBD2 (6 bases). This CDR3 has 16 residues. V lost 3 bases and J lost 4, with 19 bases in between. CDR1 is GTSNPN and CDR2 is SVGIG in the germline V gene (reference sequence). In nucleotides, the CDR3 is TGTGCCTGGAGCCCTATGGTCGTCGGGAGTTACAATGAGCAGTTCTTC. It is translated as CAWSPMVVGSYNEQFF.

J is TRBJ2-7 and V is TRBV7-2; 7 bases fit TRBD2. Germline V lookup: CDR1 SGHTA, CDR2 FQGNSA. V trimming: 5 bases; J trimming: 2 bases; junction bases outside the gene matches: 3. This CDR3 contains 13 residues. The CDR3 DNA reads TGTGCCAGCAGCCCCAGCGGGACCTACGAGCAGTACTTC. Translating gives CASSPSGTYEQYF.

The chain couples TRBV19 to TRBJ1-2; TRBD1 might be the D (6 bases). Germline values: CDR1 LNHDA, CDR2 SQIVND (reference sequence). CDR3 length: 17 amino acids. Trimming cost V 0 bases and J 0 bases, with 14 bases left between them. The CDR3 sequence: CASSIDLRDTSNYGYTF. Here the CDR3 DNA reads TGTGCCAGTAGTATAGATCTCCGGGACACCTCTAACTATGGCTACACCTTC.

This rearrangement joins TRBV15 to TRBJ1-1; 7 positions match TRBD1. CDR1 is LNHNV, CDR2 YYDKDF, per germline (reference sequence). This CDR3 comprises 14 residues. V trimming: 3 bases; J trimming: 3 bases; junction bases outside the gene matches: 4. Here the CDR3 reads CATSRTGLYTEAFF. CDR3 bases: TGTGCCACCAGCAGGACAGGGCTCTACACTGAAGCTTTCTTT.

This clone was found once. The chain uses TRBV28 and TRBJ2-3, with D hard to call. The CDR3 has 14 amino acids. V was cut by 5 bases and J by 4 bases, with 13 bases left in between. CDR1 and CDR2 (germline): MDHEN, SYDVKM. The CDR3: CASSPPRSADTQYF. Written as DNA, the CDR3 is TGTGCCAGCAGTCCCCCGCGGAGTGCAGATACGCAGTATTTT.

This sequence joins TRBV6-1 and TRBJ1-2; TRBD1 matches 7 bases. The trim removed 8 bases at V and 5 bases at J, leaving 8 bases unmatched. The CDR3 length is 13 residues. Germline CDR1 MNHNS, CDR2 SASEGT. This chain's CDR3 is CASSRGVRYGYTF. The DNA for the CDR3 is TGTGCCAGCTCCAGGGGGGTTAGGTATGGCTACACCTTC.

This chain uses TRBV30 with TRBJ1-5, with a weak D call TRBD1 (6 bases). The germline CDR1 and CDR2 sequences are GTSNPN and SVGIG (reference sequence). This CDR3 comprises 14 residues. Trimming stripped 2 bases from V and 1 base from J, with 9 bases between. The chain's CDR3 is CAWSTGSSNQPQHF. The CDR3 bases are TGTGCCTGGAGTACAGGGTCGAGCAATCAGCCCCAGCATTTT.

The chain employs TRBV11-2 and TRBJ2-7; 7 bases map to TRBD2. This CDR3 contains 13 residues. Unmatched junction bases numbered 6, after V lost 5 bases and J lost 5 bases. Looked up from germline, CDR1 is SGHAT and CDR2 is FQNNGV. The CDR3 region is CASSKLAAHEQYF. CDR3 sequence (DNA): TGTGCCAGCAGCAAGCTAGCGGCCCACGAGCAGTACTTC.

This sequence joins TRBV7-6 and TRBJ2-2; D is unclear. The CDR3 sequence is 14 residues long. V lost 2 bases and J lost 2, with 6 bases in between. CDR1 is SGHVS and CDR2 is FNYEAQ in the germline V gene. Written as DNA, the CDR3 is TGTGCCAGCAGCTTATTCTTAAACACCGGGGAGCTGTTTTTT. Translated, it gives CASSLFLNTGELFF.

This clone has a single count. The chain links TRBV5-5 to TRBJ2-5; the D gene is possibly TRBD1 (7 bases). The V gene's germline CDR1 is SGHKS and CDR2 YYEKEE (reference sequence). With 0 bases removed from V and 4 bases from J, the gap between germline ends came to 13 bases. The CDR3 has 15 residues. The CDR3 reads CASSLEDRRGETQYF. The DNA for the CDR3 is TGTGCCAGCAGCTTGGAGGACAGGAGGGGAGAGACCCAGTACTTC.